This entry lists 25 T cell receptor beta chains sequenced from one sample in a study of control samples from healthy donors and cancer patients. Profiled with immunoSEQ multiplex PCR; TCRdb holds only in-frame clones, not every one. In the table there are 140,000 or so clones, roughly 94% of which are singletons. Sequencing was performed on PBMCs. These receptors originate from a man in his sixties with colorectal cancer.

The chain is built from TRBV11-2 and TRBJ2-7; D perhaps matches TRBD1 (5 bases). CDR1 is SGHAT and CDR2 is FQNNGV in the germline V gene. This CDR3 comprises 13 residues. With 2 bases removed from V and 2 bases from J, the gap between germline ends came to 7 bases. The CDR3 DNA is TGTGCCAGCAGCTTACTAGGGGCCTACGAGCAGTACTTC. The encoded protein is CASSLLGAYEQYF.

This clone was recorded only once. DNA of the CDR3: TGTGCCAGCAGTACCGGGGACAGGGGGCGGGGCTACACCTTC. Protein product: CASSTGDRGRGYTF. The rearrangement uses TRBV6-5 and TRBJ1-2; 12 bases are a match to TRBD1. The CDR3 spans 14 residues. V gave up 5 bases and J gave up 8 bases; unmatched junction bases: 6. Germline CDR1 reads MNHEY; CDR2 reads SVGAGI.

The chain has TRBV30 and TRBJ1-5, with D possibly matching TRBD1 (5 bases). From germline, CDR1 is GTSNPN and CDR2 SVGIG (reference sequence). CDR3 length: 15 residues. The ends were cut back, 3 bases at V and 4 bases at J, with 16 bases in the middle. CDR3 nucleotides: TGTGCCTGGAGCCCCCTCGGGGGTGGAAATCAGCCCCAGCATTTT. Translation gives CAWSPLGGGNQPQHF.

This chain links TRBV19 with TRBJ1-5; 8 bases agree with TRBD1. The length of the CDR3 is 18 residues. In germline, CDR1 is LNHDA, CDR2 SQIVND (reference sequence). Losses at the gene ends were 4 bases for V and 2 bases for J; bases not matched to a gene: 13. In nucleotides, the CDR3 is TGTGCCAGTAGTACACCCCGGGGACAGGATCGGCGCAATCAGCCCCAGCATTTT. Residues: CASSTPRGQDRRNQPQHF.

The chain is built from TRBV19 and TRBJ1-6, with D perhaps matching TRBD1 (5 bases). The CDR3 sequence is 13 residues long. Germline CDR1 is LNHDA and CDR2 is SQIVND (reference sequence). Trimming took off 5 bases at V and 9 bases at J, with 11 bases between the two ends. The CDR3 coding sequence is TGTGCCAGTAGTGTGGACACTCTTTCACCCCTCCACTTT. This encodes CASSVDTLSPLHF.

The V gene is TRBV7-8, the J gene TRBJ2-7, with 10 bases matching TRBD2. The CDR3 loop spans 15 amino acids. With 5 bases clipped from V and 7 bases from J, the junction kept 11 bases outside the gene matches. Germline loops: CDR1 SGHVS, CDR2 FQNEAQ. CDR3 in DNA: TGTGCCAGCAGCCCGGGGGTAGCGGGGGGTTTAGAGCAGTACTTC. Protein: CASSPGVAGGLEQYF.

The rearrangement joins TRBV6-6 to TRBJ2-7; TRBD2 matches at 12 bases. V shed 5 bases and J 7 bases; nucleotides not matched to a gene: 9. CDR3 length equals 15 residues. CDR1 is MNHNY and CDR2 is SVGAGI in the germline V gene (reference sequence). The CDR3 reads CASSRLAGDPQEQYF. The CDR3 DNA is TGTGCCAGCAGTAGACTAGCGGGGGACCCCCAGGAGCAGTACTTC.

The chain uses TRBV4-1 and TRBJ1-3; D perhaps matches TRBD1 (5 bases). Germline V gene sequence: CDR1 MGHRA, CDR2 YSYEKL. The CDR3 has 15 amino acids. Deletions cut 1 base from V and 4 bases from J, with 11 bases between. CDR3 protein: CASSQGGARGNTIYF. DNA for the CDR3: TGCGCCAGCAGCCAAGGAGGGGCAAGAGGAAACACCATATATTTT.

This rearrangement joins TRBV6-5 to TRBJ2-1; 8 bases are shared with TRBD1. Germline CDR1 MNHEY, CDR2 SVGAGI. This CDR3 is 14 amino acids long. V shed 6 bases, J shed 5 bases, and the junction held 6 bases outside the gene matches. The CDR3 loop is CASSPDRADNEQFF. CDR3 coding DNA: TGTGCCAGCAGCCCGGACAGGGCAGACAATGAGCAGTTCTTC.

To note about this clone: This sample also contains other DNA sequences that code for the same CDR3. V gene TRBV5-1 combines with J gene TRBJ2-7, with 8 bases fitting TRBD1. Trimming cost V 2 bases and J 3 bases; bases outside gene matches: 4. The germline V gene has CDR1 SGHRS and CDR2 YFSETQ. The CDR3 has 14 residues. The CDR3 region is CASSFTGGDYEQYF. The DNA of the CDR3 is TGCGCCAGCAGCTTCACAGGGGGAGACTACGAGCAGTACTTC. The whole variable domain, filled in from reference TRBV5-1 and TRBJ2-7, reads KAGVTQTPRYLIKTRGQQVTLSCSPISGHRSVSWYQQTPGQGLQFLFEYFSETQRNKGNFPGRFSGRQFSNSRSEMNVSTLELGDSALYLCASSFTGGDYEQYFGPGTRLTVT.

CDR3: CSVAMVGEGYGYTF. The CDR3 DNA is TGCAGCGTTGCCATGGTAGGGGAGGGATATGGCTACACCTTC. V is TRBV29-1 and J is TRBJ1-2; weak D call: TRBD1 (5 bases). Trimming cost V 4 bases and J 5 bases, with 17 bases left between them. Germline values: CDR1 SQVTM, CDR2 ANQGSEA. The CDR3 extends over 14 amino acids.

The genes are TRBV6-6 and TRBJ1-4; D remains ambiguous. The germline V gene has CDR1 MNHNY and CDR2 SVGAGI (reference sequence). V dropped 6 bases and J dropped 8 bases, with 16 bases sitting between them. The CDR3 is 14 amino acids. This chain's CDR3 is CASSSPEGGEKLFF. CDR3 in DNA: TGTGCCAGCAGCAGTCCTGAAGGCGGCGAAAAACTGTTTTTT.

The chain is built from TRBV6-5 and TRBJ1-4, with a possible D match to TRBD1 (5 bases). V was clipped by 4 bases and J by 2 bases, with 8 bases between them. This CDR3 region has 14 residues. Germline CDR1 MNHEY, CDR2 SVGAGI. CDR3 sequence (DNA): TGTGCCAGCAGTTTCAGGGTTACTAATGAAAAACTGTTTTTT. This encodes CASSFRVTNEKLFF.

V usage is TRBV27 and J usage is TRBJ1-1; 10 bases match TRBD1. After removal of 5 bases from V and 7 bases from J, the junction contained 7 bases not matched to a gene. The CDR3 totals 14 residues. Per the germline V gene, CDR1 is MNHEY and CDR2 is SMNVEV (reference sequence). CDR3: CASSARQGASEAFF. CDR3 bases: TGTGCCAGCAGTGCACGACAGGGGGCAAGTGAAGCTTTCTTT.

The genes are TRBV30 and TRBJ2-7, with D perhaps TRBD2 (5 bases). Trimming removed 7 bases at V and 11 bases at J, with 18 bases between. The CDR3 is made up of 11 amino acids. Germline-derived CDR1 and CDR2 are GTSNPN and SVGIG (reference sequence). The CDR3 DNA reads as TGTGCCTACGCCGTCGGACTTCTGGAGTACTTC. It codes for CAYAVGLLEYF.

The rearrangement joins TRBV18 to TRBJ1-2; no reliable D call. The CDR3 totals 14 residues. The ends were cut back, 4 bases at V and 6 bases at J, with 15 bases in the middle. Germline CDR1 is KGHSH and CDR2 is LQKENI. Here the CDR3 reads CASSLSEATDGYTF. The CDR3 DNA is TGTGCCAGCTCACTCTCCGAGGCTACGGATGGCTACACCTTC.

This clone was seen only once. The rearrangement uses TRBV27 and TRBJ1-4; no clear D. The CDR3 runs to 11 residues. V lost 4 bases and J 12 bases, leaving 9 bases between the germline ends. Germline V gives CDR1 MNHEY, CDR2 SMNVEV (reference sequence). This chain's CDR3 is CASSWGEELFF. CDR3 bases: TGTGCCAGCAGTTGGGGAGAAGAACTGTTTTTT.

The chain employs TRBV10-3 and TRBJ2-2; TRBD1 is a possible D gene (5 bases). The CDR3 has 15 amino acids. The V and J ends lost 4 bases and 0 bases respectively, with 9 bases between them. CDR1 and CDR2 (germline): ENHRY, SYGVKD. The CDR3 coding sequence is TGTGCCATCAGTGGGGGCATACCGAACACCGGGGAGCTGTTTTTT. Its translation: CAISGGIPNTGELFF.

CDR3 in DNA: TGTGCCAGCAGCCCCGGGACAGGGGGTAATTATGGCTACACCTTC. It yields the protein CASSPGTGGNYGYTF. This sequence joins TRBV7-9 and TRBJ1-2, with 11 nucleotides matching TRBD1. Germline CDR1 is SEHNR and CDR2 is FQNEAQ (reference sequence). V dropped 5 bases and J dropped 5; count of bases not matched to a gene: 7. CDR3 length equals 15 residues.

The V call is TRBV6-1, the J call TRBJ1-1; D remains unclear. The CDR3 is 13 amino acids. Germline values: CDR1 MNHNS, CDR2 SASEGT. V shed 1 base and J shed 6 bases, with 9 bases lying between them. The CDR3 nucleotides are TGTGCCAGCAGTGAAGGGAGTTTGGCTGAAGCTTTCTTT. Residues: CASSEGSLAEAFF.

J is TRBJ1-3 and V is TRBV2; D gene ambiguous. There are 14 residues in the CDR3. V dropped 3 bases and J dropped 3 bases, with 9 bases sitting between them. The germline CDR1 and CDR2 sequences are SNHLY and FYNNEI. For the CDR3, the DNA is TGTGCCAGCAGTGAGACCCGGGGTGGAAACACCATATATTTT. It codes for CASSETRGGNTIYF. Based on the CDR3 plus reference TRBV2 and TRBJ1-3, the full variable domain is EPEVTQTPSHQVTQMGQEVILRCVPISNHLYFYWYRQILGQKVEFLVSFYNNEISEKSEIFDDQFSVERPDGSNFTLKIRSTKLEDSAMYFCASSETRGGNTIYFGEGSWLTVV.

The chain combines TRBV6-2 or TRBV6-3 with TRBJ2-5, with 7 bases aligning to TRBD2. The V gene end was trimmed by 6 bases and the J gene end by 2 bases; junction bases not matched to a gene: 9. The CDR3 loop spans 15 amino acids. Germline V gives CDR1 MNHEY, CDR2 SVGEGT. CDR3: CASSPRLAKQETQYF. DNA for the CDR3: TGTGCCAGCAGCCCTAGACTAGCTAAGCAAGAGACCCAGTACTTC.

V and J are TRBV11-2 and TRBJ2-7, with 10 bases matching TRBD1. Trimming cost V 4 bases and J 6 bases; bases outside gene matches: 6. The CDR3 consists of 14 residues. CDR1 and CDR2 from the germline V gene are SGHAT and FQNNGV. CDR3 coding DNA: TGTGCCAGCAGCTGGGGGGGGACAGGGGCCGAGCAGTACTTC. Its protein product is CASSWGGTGAEQYF.

The chain's CDR3 is CASSEGRREAFF. CDR3 nucleotide sequence: TGTGCCAGCAGTGAAGGTCGAAGGGAGGCTTTCTTT. The chain couples TRBV25-1 to TRBJ1-1; D gene uncertain. V dropped 2 bases and J dropped 11 bases, with 12 bases sitting between them. CDR1 and CDR2 (germline): MGHDK, SYGVNS. This CDR3 has 12 residues.

This clone was counted once. This rearrangement joins TRBV6-5 to TRBJ1-3, with a weak D call TRBD1 (5 bases). CDR1 and CDR2 from the germline V gene are MNHEY and SVGAGI. There are 15 residues in the CDR3. Trimming took 0 bases from V and 2 from J, leaving 8 bases between them. The CDR3 bases are TGTGCCAGCAGTTACTCCAGGGTGCCTGGAAACACCATATATTTT. This gives the protein CASSYSRVPGNTIYF.